Listed below are T cell receptor beta chains from one sample, sequenced in a study of molecular identifiers for immune sequencing clone quantification. TCRdb re-analysed the PCR reads in MiXCR, keeping a single row per CDR3 protein. The data hold some 93,000 distinct CDR3 sequences, with under 25% observed a single time. Sequencing was performed on naive CD8+ T cells from blood, with Jurkat cell RNA spiked in. These receptors all come from a human donor in good health. Some libraries in this study had Jurkat cell RNA spiked in. Each CDR3 is given with its conserved first and last residue. A D gene is named only where the DNA matches it firmly. Clone size, where shown, is once, few, many, or a class for clones that have expanded.

. TRBJ2-3 TRBV11-1 17 TRBD1 TGTGCCAGCAGCTTAGCGGTGGGACAGGTTGCCACAGATACGCAGTATTTT CASSLAVGQVATDTQYF
few TRBJ2-7 TRBV23-1 16 . TGCGCCAGCAGTCTTCGGTCCAGGTCGAAGGAGGACGAGCAGTACTTC CASSLRSRSKEDEQYF
. TRBJ2-7 TRBV6-5 12 TRBD1 TGTGCCAGCAACAGACCGGGACAGGAGCAGTACTTC CASNRPGQEQYF
. TRBJ2-7 TRBV5-6 13 . TGTGCCAGCAGCTGGGGGCCAGCCTACGAGCAGTACTTC CASSWGPAYEQYF
few TRBJ2-1 TRBV5-1 21 TRBD2 TGCGCCAGCAGCTTGGCCTATGGGCCAGCGGGGCACACGCGACCTACACATGAGCAGTTCTTC CASSLAYGPAGHTRPTHEQFF
. TRBJ1-1 TRBV5-6 14 TRBD1 TGTGCCAGCAGCTTTAACAGGGGAGGGCCTGAAGCTTTCTTT CASSFNRGGPEAFF
many TRBJ2-7 TRBV4-3 13 . TGCGCCAGCAGCCAAGGAGCTGCCTTCGAGCAGTACTTC CASSQGAAFEQYF
. TRBJ1-6 TRBV19 14 . TGTGCCAGTAGTATGTTACTGGGACCCGGGACCCTCCACTTT CASSMLLGPGTLHF
many TRBJ2-2 TRBV9 16 . TGTGCCAGCAGCGTAGGTCCGGGGGTCGACACCGGGGAGCTGTTTTTT CASSVGPGVDTGELFF
. TRBJ2-1 TRBV6-2/TRBV6-3 14 TRBD1 TGTGCCAGTGAGACGGGACAGGGCCACAATGAGCAGTTCTTC CASETGQGHNEQFF
few TRBJ1-2 TRBV7-9 15 TRBD1 TGTGCCAGCAGCCCCATGCCGGGACAGGGAATTGGCTACACCTTC CASSPMPGQGIGYTF
. TRBJ1-6 TRBV25-1 13 . TGTGCCAGCAGTGAATTTGGGGCTTCACCCCTCCACTTT CASSEFGASPLHF
many TRBJ2-7 TRBV6-5 15 TRBD1 TGTGCCAGCAGTTACGGGCAGGGGGTGGCCTACGAGCAGTACTTC CASSYGQGVAYEQYF
. TRBJ1-5 TRBV28 14 . TGTGCCAGCAGGGAAGTGGCCGGCAATCAGCCCCAGCATTTT CASREVAGNQPQHF
many TRBJ2-2 TRBV7-9 12 . TGTGCCAGCAGCTTATCACTCGTGGAGCTGTTTTTT CASSLSLVELFF
few TRBJ1-3 TRBV27 14 . TGTGCCAGCAGCCCAGTGACCTCTGGAAACACCATATATTTT CASSPVTSGNTIYF
few TRBJ2-1 TRBV27 13 . TGTGCCAGCAGTCTCGGGAACTACAATGAGCAGTTCTTC CASSLGNYNEQFF
once TRBJ2-7 TRBV4-2 13 TRBD1 TGTGCCAGCAGCCAGGGACAGGGGTACGAGCAGTGCTTC CASSQGQGYEQCF
many TRBJ1-5 TRBV7-2 16 TRBD1 TGTGCCAGCAGCCCCGGACAGGGATACGGCAATCAGCCCCAGCATTTT CASSPGQGYGNQPQHF
few TRBJ2-2 TRBV5-3 15 . TGTGCCAGCAGCTTGGCATACAGGACTCCCGGGGAGCTTTTTTTT CASSLAYRTPGELFF
. TRBJ1-6 TRBV7-9 17 . TGTGCCAGCAGGGGGGGGGGGCACATCAAGGGTAATTCACCCCTCCACTTT CASRGGGHIKGNSPLHF
many TRBJ2-2 TRBV4-1 20 TRBD1 TGCGCCAGCAGCCAAGTCGTTCCGGGACAGGGGAGGGGTAGGACCGGGGAGCTGTTTTTT CASSQVVPGQGRGRTGELFF